The 26 T cell receptor beta chains listed next were all sequenced from one sample in a study of Graves' ophthalmopathy and Graves' hyperthyroidism. Transcripts of RNA were the source for amplifying TCR beta CDR3 regions. The workflow started with a first-round RT-PCR run with HTBI primers and then moved on to a second-round multiplex PCR. TCRdb fed the multiplex PCR reads into MiXCR, producing one record per CDR3 protein. The data show 450,000 or so distinct CDR3 sequences, about an eighth seen once. Source material: blood. The source is a woman between 25 and 40 years old with Graves' ophthalmopathy.

This chain joins TRBV4-1 and TRBJ2-7, with TRBD2 matching over 11 bases. Germline V gene data show CDR1 as MGHRA and CDR2 as YSYEKL. J lost 3 bases, V lost 4 bases, and 8 bases had no gene match. This CDR3 has 16 residues. The CDR3 coding sequence is TGCGCCAGCAGCCGAACTAGCGGGGGTTACAACTACGAGCAGTACTTC. Amino acids: CASSRTSGGYNYEQYF.

This clonotype turned up a few times. The chain carries TRBV6-5 and TRBJ1-2, with 8 bases matching TRBD1. Germline CDR1 and CDR2: MNHEY and SVGAGI. V lost 2 bases to trimming and J lost 4 bases; unmatched junction nucleotides: 3. This CDR3 has 14 amino acids. CDR3 in amino acids: CASSYRDRTYGYTF. Here the CDR3 DNA reads TGTGCCAGCAGTTACCGGGACAGGACCTATGGCTACACCTTC.

This clonotype was recorded at least ten times. This chain links TRBV28 with TRBJ2-5, with 8 positions matching TRBD2. The CDR3 has 14 amino acids. Per the germline V gene, CDR1 is MDHEN and CDR2 is SYDVKM. V was clipped by 2 bases and J by 8 bases; unmatched bases: 7. The CDR3: CASSLQRERATQYF. The CDR3 nucleotides are TGTGCCAGCAGTTTACAGCGGGAGCGTGCAACCCAGTACTTC.

This clonotype was seen ten or more times. V is TRBV19 and J is TRBJ1-2; D not certain. Germline assignment: CDR1 LNHDA and CDR2 SQIVND (reference sequence). The CDR3 loop spans 11 amino acids. The V end was cut by 10 bases, the J end by 3 bases, with 9 bases between. The CDR3 bases are TGTGCCACCGAGGATTACTATGGCTACACCTTC. Translating it yields CATEDYYGYTF.

This clonotype was seen many times. This chain links TRBV20-1 with TRBJ1-1, with a weak D call TRBD1 (6 bases). The CDR3 runs 12 residues. Germline V gives CDR1 DFQATT, CDR2 SNEGSKA (reference sequence). Trimming left V 8 bases short and J 5 bases short, with 15 bases between. Here the CDR3 reads CSSREQGTEAFF. In nucleotides, the CDR3 is TGCAGTTCCAGGGAACAGGGAACTGAAGCTTTCTTT.

The V and J genes are TRBV18 and TRBJ1-6; 9 bases are shared with TRBD1. Germline values: CDR1 KGHSH, CDR2 LQKENI. This CDR3 has 15 amino acids. Losses at the gene ends were 3 bases for V and 7 bases for J; bases not matched to a gene: 4. CDR3 in amino acids: CASSPEQGANSPLHF. CDR3 DNA sequence: TGTGCCAGCTCACCGGAACAGGGGGCGAATTCACCCCTCCACTTT.

The table lists this clonotype with many counts. The chain recombines TRBV20-1 with TRBJ2-2; no firm D call. V shed 5 bases and J shed 7 bases, with 14 bases lying between them. The CDR3 has 13 residues. Per the germline V gene, CDR1 is DFQATT and CDR2 is SNEGSKA (reference sequence). CDR3 nucleotides: TGCAGTGCTCTGTCTGACTTAGGCGGGGAGCTGTTTTTT. This sequence encodes CSALSDLGGELFF.

Comment on this clonotype: This may stem from a read error, because a much larger clone lies one nucleotide away. The chain links TRBV5-6 to TRBJ1-3; D remains ambiguous. In germline, CDR1 is SGHDT, CDR2 YYEEEE. This CDR3 region has 13 residues. This CDR3 is CASSLGHQNTIHF. The CDR3 bases are TGTGCCAGCAGCTTGGGACACCAAAACACCATACATTTT.

About this clonotype itself: Germline and junction disagree at one end, which may indicate a read error. V gene TRBV20-1 combines with J gene TRBJ1-5; no definite D call. Germline CDR1 and CDR2: DFQATT and SNEGSKA (reference sequence). The CDR3 covers 14 residues. CDR3 protein: CSARDRRAGQPQLF. As DNA, the CDR3 is TGCAGTGCTAGAGATAGAAGGGCCGGTCAGCCCCAGCTTTTT.

This clonotype was recorded many times. The chain uses TRBV20-1 and TRBJ1-1, with D uncertain. The CDR3 length is 13 residues. From germline, CDR1 is DFQATT and CDR2 SNEGSKA (reference sequence). The germline V and J ends were trimmed by 3 bases and 0 bases, with 8 bases remaining between them. As DNA, the CDR3 is TGCAGTGCTAGGGAACACATGAACACTGAAGCTTTCTTT. It translates to CSAREHMNTEAFF.

This clonotype was picked up many times. The rearrangement links TRBV24-1 to TRBJ2-5; D is undetermined. V lost 3 bases and J lost 1, with 8 bases in between. The CDR3 sequence is 14 residues long. Germline V gene lookup returns CDR1 KGHDR and CDR2 SFDVKD. This CDR3 is CATSDADLQETQYF. CDR3 in DNA: TGTGCCACCAGTGATGCGGACCTCCAAGAGACCCAGTACTTC.

This chain connects TRBV11-2 to TRBJ2-5, with no clear D. CDR3 length: 14 amino acids. CDR1 is SGHAT and CDR2 is FQNNGV in the germline V gene. Trimming left V 5 bases short and J 5 bases short, with 15 bases between. CDR3: CASSPTRLGETQYF. The CDR3 nucleotides are TGTGCCAGCAGCCCCACCCGGCTAGGGGAGACCCAGTACTTC.

This clonotype was picked up many times. V usage is TRBV6-1 and J usage is TRBJ1-6; D gene uncertain. Between the trimmed V and J ends, which lost 6 bases and 9 bases, there was a span of 15 bases. CDR1 is MNHNS, CDR2 SASEGT, per germline. This CDR3 has 14 residues. The CDR3 bases are TGTGCCAGCAGAAGGGTCCGAGAGACTTCACCCCTCCACTTT. This encodes CASRRVRETSPLHF.

This clonotype was detected ten times or more. The genes are TRBV5-1 and TRBJ1-5, with D uncertain. V dropped 4 bases and J dropped 0 bases, with 8 bases sitting between them. This CDR3 contains 14 residues. Germline assignment: CDR1 SGHRS and CDR2 YFSETQ. CDR3 DNA sequence: TGCGCCAGCAGCGATGGTTATAGCAATCAGCCCCAGCATTTT. It codes for CASSDGYSNQPQHF. Looking up the rest from reference TRBV5-1 and TRBJ1-5 gives the full variable domain: KAGVTQTPRYLIKTRGQQVTLSCSPISGHRSVSWYQQTPGQGLQFLFEYFSETQRNKGNFPGRFSGRQFSNSRSEMNVSTLELGDSALYLCASSDGYSNQPQHFGDGTRLSIL.

The table lists this clonotype with many counts. The chain employs TRBV6-1 and TRBJ2-7; a weak D match, TRBD2 (6 bases). V gave up 10 bases and J gave up 0 bases, with 10 bases separating them. The CDR3 totals 12 residues. From germline, CDR1 is MNHNS and CDR2 SASEGT. CDR3 loop: CATGGYSYEQYF. As DNA, the CDR3 is TGTGCCACCGGAGGGTACTCCTACGAGCAGTACTTC.

This clonotype was observed many times. The V call is TRBV7-9, the J call TRBJ1-2, with 7 nucleotides matching TRBD1. This CDR3 spans 15 amino acids. Germline V gene lookup returns CDR1 SEHNR and CDR2 FQNEAQ (reference sequence). V was clipped by 2 bases and J by 2 bases; unmatched bases: 5. CDR3 nucleotides: TGTGCCAGCAGCTTATTGAGAGGGGGCAACTATGGCTACACCTTC. Translation gives CASSLLRGGNYGYTF.

V gene TRBV6-2 or TRBV6-3 combines with J gene TRBJ2-5; D is possibly TRBD2 (7 bases). Germline values: CDR1 MNHEY, CDR2 SVGEGT. V was cut by 2 bases and J by 4 bases, with 11 bases left in between. The CDR3 contains 14 residues. CDR3 sequence reads: CASSYGGASETQYF. CDR3 coding DNA: TGTGCCAGCAGTTACGGGGGGGCCTCAGAGACCCAGTACTTC.

The V call is TRBV19, the J call TRBJ1-2; D perhaps matches TRBD1 (5 bases). The length of the CDR3 is 12 residues. The germline gives CDR1 LNHDA, CDR2 SQIVND (reference sequence). V dropped 3 bases and J dropped 5 bases, with 7 bases sitting between them. The CDR3 reads CASSMGRYGYTF. The DNA for the CDR3 is TGTGCCAGTAGTATGGGACGTTATGGCTACACCTTC.

This clonotype was picked up many times. The chain joins TRBV24-1 to TRBJ2-2; D may match TRBD1 or TRBD2 (6 bases each). Trimming cost V 0 bases and J 4 bases, with 11 bases left between them. Germline loops: CDR1 KGHDR, CDR2 SFDVKD. CDR3 size: 16 residues. CDR3 amino acids: CATSDLKRGVTGELFF. CDR3 sequence (DNA): TGTGCCACCAGTGATTTGAAGAGGGGGGTCACCGGGGAGCTGTTTTTT.

This clonotype showed up many times. This rearrangement joins TRBV7-8 to TRBJ2-2, with 10 positions matching TRBD2. This CDR3 region has 18 residues. The germline gives CDR1 SGHVS, CDR2 FQNEAQ. V trimming: 5 bases; J trimming: 3 bases; junction bases outside the gene matches: 12. CDR3 sequence reads: CASSREVTGLAYTGELFF. The DNA of the CDR3 is TGTGCCAGCAGCCGAGAGGTTACGGGACTAGCGTACACCGGGGAGCTGTTTTTT.

This clonotype was seen at least ten times. The CDR3 DNA reads TGTGCCAGCAGGGGGGGACTAGCGGCCGCGAAGGCCGGGGAGCTGTTTTTT. It is translated as CASRGGLAAAKAGELFF. This chain links TRBV28 with TRBJ2-2; 11 bases fit TRBD2. Trimming at V came to 6 bases and at J to 6 bases, leaving 12 bases not matched to a gene. The CDR3 has 17 amino acids. Germline V gives CDR1 MDHEN, CDR2 SYDVKM.

Of note for this clonotype: This may come from a read error, since a much larger clone is one base off. The rearrangement links TRBV10-3 to TRBJ2-7; D remains ambiguous. Looked up from germline, CDR1 is ENHRY and CDR2 is SYGVKD. CDR3 length: 11 amino acids. This CDR3 is CPTSSIGEQYF. CDR3 DNA sequence: TGTCCCACCTCATCAATCGGCGAGCAGTACTTC.

This clonotype was counted many times. V and J are TRBV11-1 and TRBJ2-5, with D tentatively TRBD1 (5 bases). V lost 1 base, J lost 4 bases, and 10 bases lay in between. The CDR3 sequence is 14 residues long. Germline CDR1 and CDR2: SGHAT and FQDESV (reference sequence). The CDR3 coding sequence is TGTGCCAGCAGCTTAGGCAGGGCACGAGAGACCCAGTACTTC. This gives the protein CASSLGRARETQYF.

This clonotype was found many times. J is TRBJ2-7 and V is TRBV6-1, with a weak D call TRBD1 (6 bases). The CDR3 contains 14 residues. In germline, CDR1 is MNHNS, CDR2 SASEGT. The V end was cut by 6 bases, the J end by 2 bases, with 14 bases between. In nucleotides, the CDR3 is TGTGCCAGCAGGGAACAGGGTTTTCCCTACGAGCAGTACTTC. Encoded protein: CASREQGFPYEQYF.

This clonotype has at least ten counts. The gene calls are TRBV7-9 and TRBJ1-6, with TRBD1 as a possible D gene (5 bases). Germline CDR1 SEHNR, CDR2 FQNEAQ (reference sequence). Trimming stripped 1 base from V and 7 bases from J, with 8 bases between. This CDR3 region has 14 residues. CDR3 residues: CASSLGQLNSPLHF. Written as DNA, the CDR3 is TGTGCCAGCAGCTTAGGACAGCTAAATTCACCCCTCCACTTT. Using reference TRBV7-9 and TRBJ1-6 for the parts outside the CDR3, the full variable domain is DTGVSQNPRHKITKRGQNVTFRCDPISEHNRLYWYRQTLGQGPEFLTYFQNEAQLEKSRLLSDRFSAERPKGSFSTLEIQRTEQGDSAMYLCASSLGQLNSPLHFGNGTRLTVT.

This clonotype occurred many times. This chain connects TRBV6-1 to TRBJ2-2, with D perhaps being TRBD1 or TRBD2 (6 bases each). CDR3 length: 13 residues. V lost 10 bases to trimming and J lost 5 bases, with 14 bases between them. The germline gives CDR1 MNHNS, CDR2 SASEGT. This CDR3 is CATPGAGTGELFF. The CDR3 bases are TGTGCCACCCCGGGGGCGGGGACCGGGGAGCTGTTTTTT.